These 25 T cell receptor beta chains originate from one sample sequenced in a study of T cell responses to AZD1222 COVID-19 vaccine. Libraries were prepared by immunoSEQ multiplex PCR; TCRdb keeps only in-frame clonotypes and omits some of them. The data contain about 84,000 clones, roughly 86% of them singletons. Sequences were derived from peripheral blood, sampled 28 days after the second AZD1222 dose. The origin of the receptors is an adult who received the AZD1222 COVID-19 vaccine.

This chain links TRBV5-1 with TRBJ1-2, with D possibly being TRBD1 (6 bases). Trimming left V 1 base short and J 6 bases short, with 13 bases between. Germline CDR1 is SGHRS and CDR2 is YFSETQ. The CDR3 has 14 amino acids. The CDR3 protein is CASSLYQGMDGYTF. For the CDR3, the DNA is TGCGCCAGCAGCTTGTACCAGGGGATGGATGGCTACACCTTC. The full variable domain, its missing parts supplied by reference TRBV5-1 and TRBJ1-2, is KAGVTQTPRYLIKTRGQQVTLSCSPISGHRSVSWYQQTPGQGLQFLFEYFSETQRNKGNFPGRFSGRQFSNSRSEMNVSTLELGDSALYLCASSLYQGMDGYTFGSGTRLTVV.

This chain joins TRBV6-5 and TRBJ1-5; D is possibly TRBD1 (5 bases). Germline CDR1 and CDR2: MNHEY and SVGAGI. The CDR3 totals 14 residues. The V end lost 10 bases, the J end lost 4 bases, and 17 bases lay between the germline ends. The CDR3 DNA is TGTGCCATTACAGGCCCCTCGGTGAATCAGCCCCAGCATTTT. It specifies CAITGPSVNQPQHF.

This clone has a single count. The V and J genes are TRBV10-3 and TRBJ2-5; the match to TRBD2 covers 10 bases. Germline CDR1 reads ENHRY; CDR2 reads SYGVKD. V lost 7 bases and J lost 5; bases outside the gene matches: 4. CDR3 length: 13 amino acids. CDR3: CAIISGRAETQYF. The CDR3 DNA reads TGTGCCATCATAAGCGGGAGGGCCGAGACCCAGTACTTC.

This clone was seen only once. The genes are TRBV29-1 and TRBJ1-2; 10 nucleotides match TRBD1. The CDR3 loop spans 14 amino acids. V shed 4 bases, J shed 3 bases, and the junction held 5 bases outside the gene matches. The germline V gene encodes CDR1 SQVTM and CDR2 ANQGSEA. The CDR3 spells CSVGRQGADYGYTF. CDR3 DNA: TGCAGCGTTGGTCGACAGGGGGCGGACTATGGCTACACCTTC.

The V call is TRBV29-1, the J call TRBJ2-7; possible D gene TRBD2, 8 bases. V shed 6 bases and J shed 11 bases, with 26 bases lying between them. Per the germline V gene, CDR1 is SQVTM and CDR2 is ANQGSEA. The CDR3 totals 14 residues. CDR3 residues: CSVRDSGSGGFEYF. The CDR3 DNA sequence: TGCAGCGTACGGGACAGCGGGAGTGGGGGTTTCGAGTACTTC.

This chain uses TRBV27 with TRBJ2-5; the D gene could be TRBD1 or TRBD2 (6 bases each). This CDR3 comprises 19 residues. Germline V lookup: CDR1 MNHEY, CDR2 SMNVEV (reference sequence). V gave up 0 bases and J gave up 2 bases, with 22 bases separating them. This chain's CDR3 is CASSLSHRGRQIVQETQYF. CDR3 nucleotide sequence: TGTGCCAGCAGTTTATCCCATCGGGGGCGGCAGATAGTGCAAGAGACCCAGTACTTC.

V usage is TRBV19 and J usage is TRBJ2-7; TRBD2 aligns across 9 bases. V lost 5 bases, J lost 7 bases, and 12 bases stayed unmatched. Germline V CDR1 and CDR2: LNHDA, SQIVND (reference sequence). The CDR3 consists of 15 residues. The CDR3, as DNA: TGTGCCAGTAGTTCCCAGGGAGCGGGAGGAGGAGAGCAGTACTTC. Its translation is CASSSQGAGGGEQYF.

V is TRBV2 and J is TRBJ2-3, with TRBD1 matching 10 bases. The junction had 10 bases not matched to a gene; V was cut back by 4 bases and J by 3 bases. Per the germline V gene, CDR1 is SNHLY and CDR2 is FYNNEI. The CDR3 contains 17 residues. The CDR3 spells CASSVRGQGGLTDTQYF. The CDR3 DNA sequence: TGTGCCAGCAGTGTTAGAGGACAGGGGGGTCTGACAGATACGCAGTATTTT. Combining the CDR3 with reference TRBV2 and TRBJ2-3 gives the whole variable domain EPEVTQTPSHQVTQMGQEVILRCVPISNHLYFYWYRQILGQKVEFLVSFYNNEISEKSEIFDDQFSVERPDGSNFTLKIRSTKLEDSAMYFCASSVRGQGGLTDTQYFGPGTRLTVL.

The chain is built from TRBV28 and TRBJ1-4; TRBD1 matches 9 bases. J gave up 7 bases and V 4 bases, and 1 base lay outside the gene matches. CDR1 is MDHEN and CDR2 is SYDVKM in the germline V gene. The CDR3 is made up of 13 amino acids. The chain's CDR3 is CASSWDRAEKLFF. CDR3 bases: TGTGCCAGCAGTTGGGACAGGGCTGAAAAACTGTTTTTT. The full variable domain, its missing parts supplied by reference TRBV28 and TRBJ1-4, is DVKVTQSSRYLVKRTGEKVFLECVQDMDHENMFWYRQDPGLGLRLIYFSYDVKMKEKGDIPEGYSVSREKKERFSLILESASTNQTSMYLCASSWDRAEKLFFGSGTQLSVL.

This clone was found a few times. The chain links TRBV28 to TRBJ1-1, with 8 bases matching TRBD1. The CDR3 is made up of 15 amino acids. Germline CDR1 reads MDHEN; CDR2 reads SYDVKM. Trimming at V came to 8 bases and at J to 10 bases, leaving 18 bases not matched to a gene. CDR3 bases: TGTGCCAGCCCGAACAAACAGGGGGGTTTTACGGCAGCTTTCTTT. Translation: CASPNKQGGFTAAFF.

V and J are TRBV28 and TRBJ1-5; weak D call: TRBD1 (6 bases). Trimming pared 4 bases from V and 9 bases from J, leaving 22 bases between. Germline loops: CDR1 MDHEN, CDR2 SYDVKM. This CDR3 is 16 amino acids long. The DNA for the CDR3 is TGTGCCAGCAGTTCAAAATTGCAGGGGCCCAGGGGGCCCCAGCATTTT. It yields the protein CASSSKLQGPRGPQHF.

This chain connects TRBV28 to TRBJ2-1; D gene unclear. The CDR3 has 13 amino acids. Deletions cut 6 bases from V and 6 bases from J, with 12 bases between. Germline V CDR1 and CDR2: MDHEN, SYDVKM. The CDR3 loop is CASSPPVLNEQFF. In nucleotides, the CDR3 is TGTGCCAGCAGCCCCCCTGTCCTCAATGAGCAGTTCTTC.

The chain carries TRBV7-5 and TRBJ2-3; the table's D call of TRBD1 was not tested on the DNA. TRBV7-5 is reported as a pseudogene. The CDR3 totals 17 residues. The CDR3 spells CARSLGPRGPPADTQYF. CDR3 nucleotide sequence: TGTGCCAGAAGCTTGGGCCCCAGGGGCCCCCCCGCAGATACGCAGTATTTT.

The rearrangement uses TRBV27 and TRBJ2-1; D is unclear. V lost 6 bases to trimming and J lost 7 bases, with 7 bases between them. Germline V gene sequence: CDR1 MNHEY, CDR2 SMNVEV (reference sequence). This CDR3 region has 11 residues. CDR3 in DNA: TGTGCCAGCAGCCACGGGAATGAGCAGTTCTTC. Translating it yields CASSHGNEQFF.

CDR3 residues: CASSSDSYQPQHF. The CDR3, as DNA: TGTGCCAGCAGCTCCGACAGTTATCAGCCCCAGCATTTT. The genes are TRBV7-9 and TRBJ1-5, with a possible D match to TRBD1 (5 bases). The CDR3 totals 13 residues. V was pared by 4 bases and J by 5 bases, with 9 bases between. The germline gives CDR1 SEHNR, CDR2 FQNEAQ (reference sequence).

This chain uses TRBV28 with TRBJ2-7; TRBD1 matches 12 bases. This CDR3 spans 14 amino acids. Per the germline V gene, CDR1 is MDHEN and CDR2 is SYDVKM. J gave up 7 bases and V 6 bases, and 7 bases lay outside the gene matches. The CDR3 spells CASRPGQGAGEQYF. In nucleotides, the CDR3 is TGTGCCAGCAGACCGGGACAGGGGGCCGGGGAGCAGTACTTC. Variable domain in full (rest from reference TRBV28 and TRBJ2-7): DVKVTQSSRYLVKRTGEKVFLECVQDMDHENMFWYRQDPGLGLRLIYFSYDVKMKEKGDIPEGYSVSREKKERFSLILESASTNQTSMYLCASRPGQGAGEQYFGPGTRLTVT.

The V and J genes are TRBV6-1 and TRBJ2-5; D is unclear. Germline CDR1 MNHNS, CDR2 SASEGT. Deletions cut 0 bases from V and 10 bases from J, with 9 bases between. This CDR3 comprises 12 residues. CDR3 loop: CASSEAYGLQYF. The CDR3 nucleotides are TGTGCCAGCAGTGAAGCTTACGGGCTCCAGTACTTC.

On this clone itself: Because the CDR3 is missing its conserved closing phenylalanine or tryptophan, this is likely a read error. The DNA is omitted, as the CDR3 cannot be located on it reliably, and the CDR3 follows TCRdb's listing. The chain recombines TRBV12-5 with TRBJ2-4; whether TRBD1, the table's D call, matches the DNA was not checked. Including both end residues, the CDR3 is 10 amino acids long. Germline V gene data show CDR1 as LGHNT and CDR2 as FRNRAP. The CDR3 spells CASGRDREPH.

The V call is TRBV7-9, the J call TRBJ1-6; D is perhaps TRBD1 (5 bases). V shed 4 bases and J shed 5 bases, with 12 bases lying between them. There are 15 residues in the CDR3. Germline V gene data show CDR1 as SEHNR and CDR2 as FQNEAQ (reference sequence). The CDR3 coding sequence is TGTGCCAGCAGCTCCTTCCGGGGGGATAATTCACCCCTCCACTTT. Residues: CASSSFRGDNSPLHF.

V usage is TRBV5-4 and J usage is TRBJ2-5; D is possibly TRBD2 (5 bases). From germline, CDR1 is SGHNT and CDR2 YYREEE (reference sequence). This CDR3 has 14 residues. Trimming stripped 1 base from V and 5 bases from J, with 12 bases between. The DNA of the CDR3 is TGTGCCAGCAGCTTGAGGAATTCGGGGGAGACCCAGTACTTC. Protein sequence: CASSLRNSGETQYF.

The chain has TRBV10-3 and TRBJ1-1; D unclear. The CDR3 has 13 residues. Looked up from germline, CDR1 is ENHRY and CDR2 is SYGVKD. Trimming cost V 6 bases and J 1 base, with 9 bases left between them. The CDR3 protein is CAIRAAPNTEAFF. CDR3 nucleotide sequence: TGTGCCATCAGGGCAGCCCCGAACACTGAAGCTTTCTTT.

The rearrangement links TRBV5-1 to TRBJ2-7; the match to TRBD1 covers 8 bases. Looked up from germline, CDR1 is SGHRS and CDR2 is YFSETQ. The CDR3 runs to 14 residues. J was trimmed by 5 bases and V by 3 bases; bases with no gene match: 7. The CDR3 here is CASSSDRARHEQYF. CDR3 in DNA: TGCGCCAGCAGCTCGGACAGGGCTCGTCACGAGCAGTACTTC.

The chain has TRBV24-1 and TRBJ1-5, with a possible D match to TRBD1 (6 bases). V lost 8 bases and J 3 bases, leaving 13 bases between the germline ends. Looked up from germline, CDR1 is KGHDR and CDR2 is SFDVKD. The CDR3 length is 14 residues. The CDR3 coding sequence is TGTGCCACCAATGAGGACAGTTTCAATCAGCCCCAGCATTTT. Amino acid sequence: CATNEDSFNQPQHF.

The chain has TRBV5-1 and TRBJ2-7, with D perhaps matching TRBD1 (6 bases). Trimming stripped 0 bases from V and 7 bases from J, with 14 bases between. The CDR3 sequence is 14 residues long. Germline V gives CDR1 SGHRS, CDR2 YFSETQ. Written as DNA, the CDR3 is TGCGCCAGCAGCTTGGGACAGGATGTGTATGAGCAGTACTTC. This encodes CASSLGQDVYEQYF.

The V gene is TRBV7-4, the J gene TRBJ2-7; TRBD1 matches 8 bases. The CDR3 has 12 residues. The V and J ends lost 5 bases and 3 bases, in that order; junction bases with no gene match: 0. CDR1 and CDR2 from the germline V gene are SGHVT and SQSDAQ. Written as DNA, the CDR3 is TGTGCCAGCAGCGGACAGGGCTACGAGCAGTACTTC. Translation: CASSGQGYEQYF.